These T cell receptor beta chains were read from a single sample in a study of PD-1 blockade in classical Hodgkin lymphoma. Generated by immunoSEQ multiplex PCR, the TCRdb table keeps only in-frame clones and is missing some. The table shows 21,000 or so clones, with over 65% occurring only once. Sequencing was performed on peripheral blood mononuclear cells (PBMCs), taken at baseline. These receptors were collected from a human donor with classical Hodgkin lymphoma. Each CDR3 is given with its conserved first and last residue. Fields, in order: clone size, V gene, D gene, J gene, CDR3 protein, CDR3 DNA. A D gene is named only where the DNA matches it firmly. Only some rows state a clone size, as once, few, many or a class for expanded clones.

clone size: -; V gene: TRBV10-3; D gene: -; J gene: TRBJ1-3; CDR3 protein: CAINPGLSGNTIYF; CDR3 DNA: TGTGCCATCAACCCCGGACTCTCTGGAAACACCATATATTTT
clone size: -; V gene: TRBV7-2; D gene: -; J gene: TRBJ2-3; CDR3 protein: CASSHLLDTQYF; CDR3 DNA: TGTGCCAGCAGCCATTTGTTAGATACGCAGTATTTT
clone size: -; V gene: TRBV7-9; D gene: -; J gene: TRBJ1-2; CDR3 protein: CASSPGTASDGYTF; CDR3 DNA: TGTGCCAGCAGCCCCGGGACGGCATCGGATGGCTACACCTTC
clone size: -; V gene: TRBV4-3; D gene: -; J gene: TRBJ1-1; CDR3 protein: CASSQGFMGDTEAFF; CDR3 DNA: TGCGCCAGCAGCCAAGGATTTATGGGGGACACTGAAGCTTTCTTT
clone size: -; V gene: TRBV19; D gene: -; J gene: TRBJ2-7; CDR3 protein: CANQALAYEQYF; CDR3 DNA: TGTGCCAATCAGGCTCTCGCCTACGAGCAGTACTTC
clone size: -; V gene: TRBV10-3; D gene: -; J gene: TRBJ1-2; CDR3 protein: CAISAIRDSYGYTF; CDR3 DNA: TGTGCCATCAGTGCCATAAGGGATAGCTATGGCTACACCTTC
clone size: -; V gene: TRBV15; D gene: TRBD2; J gene: TRBJ2-7; CDR3 protein: CATSDPSSGANYLSYEQYF; CDR3 DNA: TGTGCCACCAGCGATCCGTCTAGCGGGGCGAACTATCTCTCCTACGAGCAGTACTTC
clone size: -; V gene: TRBV27; D gene: TRBD1; J gene: TRBJ1-4; CDR3 protein: CASSSRGRWEKLFF; CDR3 DNA: TGTGCCAGCAGTTCAAGGGGGCGTTGGGAAAAACTGTTTTTT
clone size: -; V gene: TRBV4-3; D gene: TRBD2; J gene: TRBJ2-3; CDR3 protein: CASSQREGLAGGPGTDTQYF; CDR3 DNA: TGCGCCAGCAGCCAAAGAGAGGGACTAGCGGGAGGGCCCGGCACAGATACGCAGTATTTT
clone size: once; V gene: TRBV7-2; D gene: TRBD2; J gene: TRBJ2-1; CDR3 protein: CASSPEASGSFVHEQFF; CDR3 DNA: TGTGCCAGCAGCCCCGAGGCTAGCGGGAGTTTTGTGCATGAGCAGTTCTTC
clone size: -; V gene: TRBV12-5; D gene: -; J gene: TRBJ1-6; CDR3 protein: CASGKDRKSPLHF; CDR3 DNA: TGTGCTAGTGGTAAGGACAGAAAATCACCCCTCCACTTT
clone size: -; V gene: TRBV6-5; D gene: -; J gene: TRBJ2-7; CDR3 protein: CASRELAFPYEQYF; CDR3 DNA: TGTGCCAGCAGAGAACTAGCTTTTCCCTACGAGCAGTACTTC
clone size: -; V gene: TRBV27; D gene: TRBD1; J gene: TRBJ2-3; CDR3 protein: CASSPGTPGTGSTDTQYF; CDR3 DNA: TGTGCCAGCAGTCCGGGAACTCCCGGGACAGGGAGCACAGATACGCAGTATTTT
clone size: -; V gene: TRBV10-3; D gene: -; J gene: TRBJ1-1; CDR3 protein: CAISEPGVRLMNTEAFF; CDR3 DNA: TGTGCCATCAGTGAGCCCGGGGTAAGGCTCATGAACACTGAAGCTTTCTTT
clone size: -; V gene: TRBV2; D gene: -; J gene: TRBJ2-1; CDR3 protein: CASRQPLYNEQFF; CDR3 DNA: TGTGCCAGCCGACAACCACTATACAATGAGCAGTTCTTC
clone size: -; V gene: TRBV27; D gene: TRBD2; J gene: TRBJ2-7; CDR3 protein: CASAREGPLDYEQYF; CDR3 DNA: TGTGCCAGCGCCCGGGAGGGCCCTTTAGACTACGAGCAGTACTTC
clone size: -; V gene: TRBV25-1; D gene: TRBD2; J gene: TRBJ2-7; CDR3 protein: CASSEYSASGALEQYF; CDR3 DNA: TGTGCCAGCAGTGAATATTCGGCTAGCGGGGCCCTCGAGCAGTACTTC
clone size: -; V gene: TRBV30; D gene: TRBD2; J gene: TRBJ2-1; CDR3 protein: CAWSVLAGGDEQFF; CDR3 DNA: TGTGCCTGGAGTGTACTAGCGGGGGGGGATGAGCAGTTCTTC
clone size: few; V gene: TRBV6-5; D gene: TRBD1; J gene: TRBJ1-5; CDR3 protein: CASSNNRGNQPQHF; CDR3 DNA: TGTGCCAGCAGTAACAACAGGGGGAATCAGCCCCAGCATTTT
clone size: -; V gene: TRBV5-1; D gene: -; J gene: TRBJ1-2; CDR3 protein: CASSLAGPNYGYTF; CDR3 DNA: TGCGCCAGCAGCTTGGCAGGGCCTAACTATGGCTACACCTTC
clone size: -; V gene: TRBV7-6; D gene: -; J gene: TRBJ2-1; CDR3 protein: CASSLSVYNEQFF; CDR3 DNA: TGTGCCAGCAGCTTATCGGTGTACAATGAGCAGTTCTTC
clone size: -; V gene: TRBV7-2; D gene: TRBD1; J gene: TRBJ1-4; CDR3 protein: CASSRPVRGATNEKLFF; CDR3 DNA: TGTGCCAGCAGTCGTCCCGTCAGGGGGGCAACTAATGAAAAACTGTTTTTT